This TCR beta chain appears in the sequencing data of a study of blood T cell repertoires in COVID-19. Turning to the study itself: Italy, Spain and the United States were the sources of the convalescent and acute COVID-19 samples. T cells, B-cell-depleted T cells, or PBMCs supplied cDNA or gDNA.

Methods used by the authors: The assay estimated nucleated cells by amplifying reference gene primers. Sequencing used immunoSEQ multiplex PCR; TCRdb keeps in-frame clones, though not all of them. Clone size and the V and J calls come from that table; the DNA yielded D and trimming. The repertoire holds fewer than 90,000 clones, with 90% to 95% as singletons. Germline V gene lookup returns CDR1 LGHDT and CDR2 YNNKEL (reference sequence). The V segment lost 4 bases and the J segment 2 bases; nucleotides outside the gene matches: 3. The CDR3 runs to 15 residues. This clonotype originated in a human donor with active COVID-19. The donor label of this sample is uncertain. The sample taken for sequencing was peripheral blood. This chain joins TRBV3-1 (or the pseudogene TRBV3-2) and TRBJ2-3, with 10 bases fitting TRBD1. The CDR3 loop is CASSLRQGATDTQYF. The CDR3 DNA reads TGTGCCAGCAGCCTGCGACAGGGGGCCACAGATACGCAGTATTTT.